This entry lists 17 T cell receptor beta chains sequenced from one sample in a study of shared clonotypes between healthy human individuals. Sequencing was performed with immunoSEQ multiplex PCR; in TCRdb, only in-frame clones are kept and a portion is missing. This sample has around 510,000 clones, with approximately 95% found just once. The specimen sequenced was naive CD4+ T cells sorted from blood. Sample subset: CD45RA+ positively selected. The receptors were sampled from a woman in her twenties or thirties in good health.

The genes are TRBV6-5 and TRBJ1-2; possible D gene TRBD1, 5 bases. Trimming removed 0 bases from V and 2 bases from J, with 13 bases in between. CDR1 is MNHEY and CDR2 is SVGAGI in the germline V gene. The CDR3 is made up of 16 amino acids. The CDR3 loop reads CASSYSIHSGNYGYTF. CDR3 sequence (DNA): TGTGCCAGCAGTTACTCGATTCATTCAGGGAACTATGGCTACACCTTC.

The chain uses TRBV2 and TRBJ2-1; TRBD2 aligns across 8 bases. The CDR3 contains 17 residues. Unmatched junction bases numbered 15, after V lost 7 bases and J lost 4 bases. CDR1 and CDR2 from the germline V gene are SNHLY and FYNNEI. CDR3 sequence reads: CASISLAGIVNYNEQFF. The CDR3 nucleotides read TGTGCCAGCATATCATTAGCGGGAATTGTGAATTACAATGAGCAGTTCTTC.

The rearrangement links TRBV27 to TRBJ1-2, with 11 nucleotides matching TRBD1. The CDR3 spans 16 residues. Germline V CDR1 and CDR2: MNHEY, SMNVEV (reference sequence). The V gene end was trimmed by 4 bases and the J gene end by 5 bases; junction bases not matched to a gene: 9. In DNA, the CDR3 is TGTGCCAGCAGTTCCTCCGGGACAGGGGGTTCTTATGGCTACACCTTC. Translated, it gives CASSSSGTGGSYGYTF.

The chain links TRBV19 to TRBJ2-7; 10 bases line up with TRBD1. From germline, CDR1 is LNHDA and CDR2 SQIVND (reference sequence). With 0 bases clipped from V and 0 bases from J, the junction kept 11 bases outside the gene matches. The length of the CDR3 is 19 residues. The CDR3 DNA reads TGTGCCAGTAGTATAGATCCAGACTCCGGGACAGGGGTCTCCTACGAGCAGTACTTC. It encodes CASSIDPDSGTGVSYEQYF.

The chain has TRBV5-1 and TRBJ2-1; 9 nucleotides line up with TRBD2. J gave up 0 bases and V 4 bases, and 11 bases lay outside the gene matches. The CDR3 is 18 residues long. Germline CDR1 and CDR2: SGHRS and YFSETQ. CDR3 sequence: CASSVLGLALSSYNEQFF. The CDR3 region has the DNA TGCGCCAGCAGCGTGCTGGGACTAGCTTTAAGCTCCTACAATGAGCAGTTCTTC. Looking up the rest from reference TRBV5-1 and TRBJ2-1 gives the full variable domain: KAGVTQTPRYLIKTRGQQVTLSCSPISGHRSVSWYQQTPGQGLQFLFEYFSETQRNKGNFPGRFSGRQFSNSRSEMNVSTLELGDSALYLCASSVLGLALSSYNEQFFGPGTRLTVL.

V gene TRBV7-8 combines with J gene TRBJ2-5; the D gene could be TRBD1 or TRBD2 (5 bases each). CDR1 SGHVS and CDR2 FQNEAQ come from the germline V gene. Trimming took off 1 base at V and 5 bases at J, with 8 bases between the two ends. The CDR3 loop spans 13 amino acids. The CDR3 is CASSLVGVETQYF. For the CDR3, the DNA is TGTGCCAGCAGCTTAGTGGGGGTTGAGACCCAGTACTTC.

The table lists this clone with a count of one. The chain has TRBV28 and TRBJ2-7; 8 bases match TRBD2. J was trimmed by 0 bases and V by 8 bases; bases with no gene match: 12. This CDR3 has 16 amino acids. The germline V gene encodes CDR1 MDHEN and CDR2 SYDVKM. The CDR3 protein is CASRRTRSGTSYEQYF. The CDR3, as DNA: TGTGCCAGCCGACGAACACGTAGCGGGACCTCCTACGAGCAGTACTTC.

This chain's CDR3 is CASSNRQVTEKLFF. The CDR3 region has the DNA TGTGCCAGCAGCAACAGACAGGTTACTGAAAAACTGTTTTTT. V and J are TRBV7-9 and TRBJ1-4; weak D call: TRBD1 (6 bases). Germline V gene sequence: CDR1 SEHNR, CDR2 FQNEAQ (reference sequence). Trimming took 5 bases from V and 7 from J, leaving 14 bases between them. The CDR3 sequence is 14 residues long. The variable domain in full, completed from reference TRBV7-9 and TRBJ1-4, reads DTGVSQNPRHKITKRGQNVTFRCDPISEHNRLYWYRQTLGQGPEFLTYFQNEAQLEKSRLLSDRFSAERPKGSFSTLEIQRTEQGDSAMYLCASSNRQVTEKLFFGSGTQLSVL.

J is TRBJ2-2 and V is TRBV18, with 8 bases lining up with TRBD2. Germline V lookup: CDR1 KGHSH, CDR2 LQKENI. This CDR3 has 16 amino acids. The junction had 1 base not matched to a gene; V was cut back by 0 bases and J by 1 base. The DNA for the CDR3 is TGTGCCAGCTCACCACCCCTAGCGGGGAACACCGGGGAGCTGTTTTTT. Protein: CASSPPLAGNTGELFF.

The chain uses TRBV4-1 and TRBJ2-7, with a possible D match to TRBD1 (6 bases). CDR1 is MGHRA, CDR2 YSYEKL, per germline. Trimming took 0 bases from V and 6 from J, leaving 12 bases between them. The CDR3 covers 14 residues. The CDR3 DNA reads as TGCGCCAGCAGCCAAGAGCCGACAGGTCGCGAGCAGTACTTC. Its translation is CASSQEPTGREQYF.

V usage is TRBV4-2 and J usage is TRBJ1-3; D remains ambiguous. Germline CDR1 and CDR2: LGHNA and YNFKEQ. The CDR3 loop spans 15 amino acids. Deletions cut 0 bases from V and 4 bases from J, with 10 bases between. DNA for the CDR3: TGTGCCAGCAGCCAAGAGATAGGGCTCGGAAACACCATATATTTT. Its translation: CASSQEIGLGNTIYF.

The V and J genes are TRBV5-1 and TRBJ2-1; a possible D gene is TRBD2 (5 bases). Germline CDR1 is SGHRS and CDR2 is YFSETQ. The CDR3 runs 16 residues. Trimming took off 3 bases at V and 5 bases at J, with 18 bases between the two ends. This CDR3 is CASSSILGFGDNEQFF. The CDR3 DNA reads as TGCGCCAGCAGCTCGATACTAGGGTTTGGAGACAATGAGCAGTTCTTC.

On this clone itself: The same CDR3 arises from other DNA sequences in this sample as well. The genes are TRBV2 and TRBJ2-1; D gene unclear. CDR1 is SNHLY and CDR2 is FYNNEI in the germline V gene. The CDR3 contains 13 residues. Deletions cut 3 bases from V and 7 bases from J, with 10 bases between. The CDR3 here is CASSELVGNEQFF. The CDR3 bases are TGTGCCAGCAGTGAGTTAGTGGGGAATGAGCAGTTCTTC.

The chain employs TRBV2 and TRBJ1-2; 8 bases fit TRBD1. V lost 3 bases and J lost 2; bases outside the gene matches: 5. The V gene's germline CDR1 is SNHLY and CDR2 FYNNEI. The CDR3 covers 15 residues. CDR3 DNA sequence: TGTGCCAGCAGTGATGAGGGACAGGAAAACTATGGCTACACCTTC. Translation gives CASSDEGQENYGYTF.

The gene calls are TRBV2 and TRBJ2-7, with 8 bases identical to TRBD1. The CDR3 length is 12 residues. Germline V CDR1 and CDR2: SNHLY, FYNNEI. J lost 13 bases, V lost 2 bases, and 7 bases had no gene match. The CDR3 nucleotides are TGTGCCAGCAGTGAATCCCAGGGGGCTCCCTACTTC. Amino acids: CASSESQGAPYF.

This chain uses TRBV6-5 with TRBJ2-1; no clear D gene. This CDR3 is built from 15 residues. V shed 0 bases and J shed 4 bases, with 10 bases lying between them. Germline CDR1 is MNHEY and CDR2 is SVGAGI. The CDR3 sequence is CASSYSESPYNEQFF. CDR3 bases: TGTGCCAGCAGTTACTCGGAGTCACCGTACAATGAGCAGTTCTTC.

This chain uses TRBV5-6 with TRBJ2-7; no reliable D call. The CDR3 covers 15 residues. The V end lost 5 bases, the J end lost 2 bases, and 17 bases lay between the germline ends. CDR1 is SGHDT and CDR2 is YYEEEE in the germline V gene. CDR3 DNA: TGTGCCAGCAGTCCGACCCTGCAGAACACCTACGAGCAGTACTTC. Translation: CASSPTLQNTYEQYF. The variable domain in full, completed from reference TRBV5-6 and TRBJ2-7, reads DAGVTQSPTHLIKTRGQQVTLRCSPKSGHDTVSWYQQALGQGPQFIFQYYEEEERQRGNFPDRFSGHQFPNYSSELNVNALLLGDSALYLCASSPTLQNTYEQYFGPGTRLTVT.